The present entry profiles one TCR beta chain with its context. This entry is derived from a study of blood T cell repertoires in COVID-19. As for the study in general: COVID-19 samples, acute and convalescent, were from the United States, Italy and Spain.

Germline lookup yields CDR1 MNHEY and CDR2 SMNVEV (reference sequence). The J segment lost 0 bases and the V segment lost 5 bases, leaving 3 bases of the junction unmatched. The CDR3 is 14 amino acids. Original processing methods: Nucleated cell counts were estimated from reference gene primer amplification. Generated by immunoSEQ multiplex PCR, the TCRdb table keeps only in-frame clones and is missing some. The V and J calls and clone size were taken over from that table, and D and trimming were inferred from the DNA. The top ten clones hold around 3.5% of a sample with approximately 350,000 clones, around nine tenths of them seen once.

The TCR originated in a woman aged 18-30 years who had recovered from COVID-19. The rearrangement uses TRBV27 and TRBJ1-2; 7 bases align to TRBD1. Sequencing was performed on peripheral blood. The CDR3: CASSPQGANYGYTF. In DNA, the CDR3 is TGTGCCAGCAGTCCCCAGGGGGCTAACTATGGCTACACCTTC.